These 15 T cell receptor beta chains were all obtained from the same sample, sequenced in a study of vaccination effects on CD4 cells after COVID-19. The ViraFEST assay expanded antigen-specific CD4+ T cells with viral peptide pools before sequencing. Once cultured for more than nine days, the cells underwent separation to obtain CD4+ T cells. Neither prior SARS-CoV-2 infection nor positive nucleocapsid antibodies were present in the vaccine recipients. Some clones are missing from TCRdb's copy, which holds only in-frame ones; the method was immunoSEQ multiplex PCR. The sample has roughly 35,000 clones, about three quarters seen once. Antigen specificity for these receptors is unknown. The material sequenced was CD4+ T cells from PBMCs cultured with HCoV-OC43 spike peptides, taken before COVID-19 vaccination. Subset of the sample: HCoV-OC43 spike overlapping peptide pool stimulation. Receptors were obtained from a human donor who received a COVID-19 vaccine.

The chain couples TRBV2 to TRBJ1-5; tentatively, D is TRBD1 (6 bases). The CDR3 covers 15 residues. CDR1 and CDR2 from the germline V gene are SNHLY and FYNNEI. Trimming took 6 bases from V and 2 from J, leaving 14 bases between them. The CDR3, as DNA: TGTGCCAGCAGAACACAGGGCCGGGGCAATCAGCCCCAGCATTTT. As protein: CASRTQGRGNQPQHF.

The rearrangement uses TRBV6-2 or TRBV6-3 and TRBJ1-5, with D possibly being TRBD1 (5 bases). CDR3 length equals 14 residues. Germline CDR1 MNHEY, CDR2 SVGEGT. V was trimmed by 4 bases and J by 4 bases, leaving 11 bases between them. Written as DNA, the CDR3 is TGTGCCAGCAGTTGGTCAGGGTTGAATCAGCCCCAGCATTTT. Its protein is CASSWSGLNQPQHF.

J is TRBJ1-2 and V is TRBV12-1. TRBV12-1 is a recognized pseudogene. The CDR3 is 12 residues long. The CDR3 reads CASGHLGYGYTF. CDR3 nucleotide sequence: TGTGCCAGCGGCCACTTAGGCTATGGCTACACCTTC.

This sequence joins TRBV27 and TRBJ1-1; 8 nucleotides align to TRBD1. CDR3 length: 16 residues. J gave up 4 bases and V 4 bases, and 11 bases lay outside the gene matches. Per germline, CDR1 MNHEY and CDR2 SMNVEV (reference sequence). The CDR3, as DNA: TGTGCCAGCAGTTCCCCGCGGACAGGGCCGGGCACTGAAGCTTTCTTT. Its protein is CASSSPRTGPGTEAFF.

The genes are TRBV19 and TRBJ1-5, with a tentative D call TRBD1 (5 bases). Trimming left V 8 bases short and J 2 bases short, with 13 bases between. Germline loops: CDR1 LNHDA, CDR2 SQIVND (reference sequence). The CDR3 extends over 14 amino acids. CDR3 DNA: TGTGCCAGTCGAGGGGTGGGAGGCAATCAGCCCCAGCATTTT. This sequence encodes CASRGVGGNQPQHF.

The V call is TRBV7-9, the J call TRBJ2-2, with D perhaps matching TRBD2 (6 bases). Germline CDR1 is SEHNR and CDR2 is FQNEAQ (reference sequence). V was trimmed by 5 bases and J by 9 bases, leaving 13 bases between them. CDR3 length: 13 residues. CDR3 sequence: CASSPRDSWELFF. CDR3 nucleotide sequence: TGTGCCAGCAGCCCACGGGACTCCTGGGAGCTGTTTTTT.

The rearrangement links TRBV11-3 to TRBJ2-1, with 15 bases matching TRBD2. The germline CDR1 and CDR2 sequences are SGHNT and YENEEA. The CDR3 is 17 amino acids. Unmatched junction bases numbered 2, after V lost 4 bases and J lost 1 base. In DNA form, the CDR3 reads TGTGCCAGCAGCTATGGGACTAGCGGGGGGTCCTACAATGAGCAGTTCTTC. This codes for CASSYGTSGGSYNEQFF.

This clone has just a few counts. V and J are TRBV3-1 (or the pseudogene TRBV3-2) and TRBJ2-7; 13 bases line up with TRBD2. J gave up 5 bases and V 5 bases, and 6 bases lay outside the gene matches. Germline assignment: CDR1 LGHDT and CDR2 YNNKEL (reference sequence). The CDR3 is 15 amino acids. CDR3 protein: CASSAGLAGVHEQYF. CDR3 bases: TGTGCCAGCAGCGCCGGACTAGCGGGGGTCCACGAGCAGTACTTC.

The chain has TRBV18 and TRBJ2-1; 9 positions agree with TRBD2. Germline CDR1 reads KGHSH; CDR2 reads LQKENI. This CDR3 has 18 residues. The V gene end was trimmed by 0 bases and the J gene end by 0 bases; junction bases not matched to a gene: 6. This chain's CDR3 is CASSPPGGSGGSYNEQFF. The DNA of the CDR3 is TGTGCCAGCTCACCACCGGGGGGTAGCGGGGGCTCCTACAATGAGCAGTTCTTC.

The chain joins TRBV28 to TRBJ2-5, with D maybe TRBD2 (6 bases). This CDR3 spans 14 amino acids. Trimming left V 7 bases short and J 9 bases short, with 21 bases between. Germline values: CDR1 MDHEN, CDR2 SYDVKM. CDR3 DNA sequence: TGTGCCAGCACCCTAAGGGACTTCCGAGGCGCCCAGTACTTC. The encoded protein is CASTLRDFRGAQYF.

This chain joins TRBV11-2 and TRBJ1-1; D is uncertain. The V and J ends lost 6 bases and 1 base respectively, with 15 bases between them. This CDR3 has 15 amino acids. The germline CDR1 and CDR2 sequences are SGHAT and FQNNGV. The CDR3 region has the DNA TGTGCCAGCAGGGTCGATACCCAAAGGAACACTGAAGCTTTCTTT. This encodes CASRVDTQRNTEAFF.

J is TRBJ1-5 and V is TRBV5-1, with TRBD1 matching over 7 bases. CDR1 is SGHRS and CDR2 is YFSETQ in the germline V gene. The CDR3 is 14 residues long. V shed 4 bases and J 2 bases; nucleotides not matched to a gene: 3. CDR3 protein: CASSEGGGNQPQHF. In DNA form, the CDR3 reads TGCGCCAGCAGCGAAGGGGGCGGCAATCAGCCCCAGCATTTT.

V usage is TRBV15 and J usage is TRBJ1-1; D uncertain. Germline lookup yields CDR1 LNHNV and CDR2 YYDKDF (reference sequence). The CDR3 totals 16 residues. Trimming took off 0 bases at V and 0 bases at J, with 11 bases between the two ends. The CDR3 is CATSRDGTSLNTEAFF. The CDR3 region has the DNA TGTGCCACCAGCAGAGATGGAACTAGCCTGAACACTGAAGCTTTCTTT. The whole variable domain, remainder taken from reference TRBV15 and TRBJ1-1, is DAMVIQNPRYQVTQFGKPVTLSCSQTLNHNVMYWYQQKSSQAPKLLFHYYDKDFNNEADTPDNFQSRRPNTSFCFLDIRSPGLGDTAMYLCATSRDGTSLNTEAFFGQGTRLTVV.

This clone has only a few counts. J is TRBJ2-1 and V is TRBV4-2; 9 bases align to TRBD2. CDR3 length equals 16 residues. CDR1 and CDR2 from the germline V gene are LGHNA and YNFKEQ. With 3 bases clipped from V and 6 bases from J, the junction kept 9 bases outside the gene matches. The CDR3 DNA sequence: TGTGCCAGCAGCCAGGGGGCTAGCGGGGTCTTCAATGAGCAGTTCTTC. Translating it yields CASSQGASGVFNEQFF.

This chain connects TRBV2 to TRBJ2-2; D unresolved. Germline V lookup: CDR1 SNHLY, CDR2 FYNNEI. CDR3 length: 15 residues. V was pared by 4 bases and J by 4 bases, with 13 bases between. CDR3 residues: CASSVINRPTGELFF. CDR3 nucleotide sequence: TGTGCCAGCAGTGTCATTAACAGACCCACCGGGGAGCTGTTTTTT.